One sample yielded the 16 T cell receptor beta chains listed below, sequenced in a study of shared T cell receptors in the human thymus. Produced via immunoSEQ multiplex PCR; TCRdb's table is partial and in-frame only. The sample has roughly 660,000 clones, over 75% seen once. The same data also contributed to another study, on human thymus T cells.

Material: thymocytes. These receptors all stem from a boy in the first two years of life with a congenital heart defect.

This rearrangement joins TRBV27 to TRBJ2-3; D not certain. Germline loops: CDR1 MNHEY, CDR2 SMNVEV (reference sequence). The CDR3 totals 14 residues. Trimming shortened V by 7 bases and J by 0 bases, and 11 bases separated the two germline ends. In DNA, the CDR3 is TGTGCCAGCAAAACTCTGACTAGCACAGATACGCAGTATTTT. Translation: CASKTLTSTDTQYF.

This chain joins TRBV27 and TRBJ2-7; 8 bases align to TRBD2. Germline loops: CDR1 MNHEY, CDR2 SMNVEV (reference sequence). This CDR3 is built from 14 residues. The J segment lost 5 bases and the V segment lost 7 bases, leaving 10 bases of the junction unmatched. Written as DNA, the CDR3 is TGTGCCAGCACTCCTGGGACTAGTTCCAACGAGCAGTACTTC. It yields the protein CASTPGTSSNEQYF.

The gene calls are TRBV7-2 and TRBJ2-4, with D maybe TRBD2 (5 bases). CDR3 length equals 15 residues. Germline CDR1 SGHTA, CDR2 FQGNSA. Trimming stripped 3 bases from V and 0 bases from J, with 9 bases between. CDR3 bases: TGTGCCAGCAGCTTGGTACGGGGAGCCAAAAACATTCAGTACTTC. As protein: CASSLVRGAKNIQYF.

CDR3 protein: CASAPGTSHSYEQYF. The CDR3 region has the DNA TGTGCCAGCGCCCCCGGGACTAGCCACTCCTACGAGCAGTACTTC. V usage is TRBV2 and J usage is TRBJ2-7; TRBD2 matches 9 bases. V lost 8 bases, J lost 0 bases, and 8 bases stayed unmatched. This CDR3 region has 15 residues. The germline V gene encodes CDR1 SNHLY and CDR2 FYNNEI.

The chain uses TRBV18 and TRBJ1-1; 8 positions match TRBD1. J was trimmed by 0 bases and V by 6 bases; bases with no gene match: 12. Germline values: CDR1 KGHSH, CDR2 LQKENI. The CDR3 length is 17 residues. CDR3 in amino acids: CASSPGGRTTMNTEAFF. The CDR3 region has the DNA TGTGCCAGCTCCCCAGGGGGCCGAACAACTATGAACACTGAAGCTTTCTTT.

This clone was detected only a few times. The CDR3 sequence: CASSLLAGKLPDTQYF. The CDR3 DNA reads as TGTGCCAGCAGTTTGTTAGCGGGAAAACTGCCAGATACGCAGTATTTT. V gene TRBV6-5 combines with J gene TRBJ2-3; 8 bases agree with TRBD2. The V segment lost 4 bases and the J segment 4 bases; nucleotides outside the gene matches: 10. The CDR3 loop spans 16 amino acids. Germline V gives CDR1 MNHEY, CDR2 SVGAGI.

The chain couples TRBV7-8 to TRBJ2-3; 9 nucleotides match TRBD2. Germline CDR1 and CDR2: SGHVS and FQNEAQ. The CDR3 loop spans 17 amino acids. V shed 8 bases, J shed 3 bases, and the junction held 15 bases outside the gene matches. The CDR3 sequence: CASGSVLAGRETDTQYF. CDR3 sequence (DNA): TGTGCCAGCGGATCCGTTCTAGCGGGAAGGGAGACAGATACGCAGTATTTT.

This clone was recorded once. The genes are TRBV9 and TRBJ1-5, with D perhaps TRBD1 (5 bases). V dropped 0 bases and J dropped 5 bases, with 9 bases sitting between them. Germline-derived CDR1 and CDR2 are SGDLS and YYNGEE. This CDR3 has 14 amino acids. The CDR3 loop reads CASSVAEGDQPQHF. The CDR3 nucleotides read TGTGCCAGCAGCGTAGCCGAAGGGGATCAGCCCCAGCATTTT.

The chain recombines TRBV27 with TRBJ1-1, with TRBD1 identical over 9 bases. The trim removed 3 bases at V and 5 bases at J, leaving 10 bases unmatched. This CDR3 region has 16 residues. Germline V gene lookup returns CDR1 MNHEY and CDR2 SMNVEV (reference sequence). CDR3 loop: CASSFYRGLEVTEAFF. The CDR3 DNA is TGTGCCAGCAGTTTTTACAGGGGGCTGGAGGTTACTGAAGCTTTCTTT.

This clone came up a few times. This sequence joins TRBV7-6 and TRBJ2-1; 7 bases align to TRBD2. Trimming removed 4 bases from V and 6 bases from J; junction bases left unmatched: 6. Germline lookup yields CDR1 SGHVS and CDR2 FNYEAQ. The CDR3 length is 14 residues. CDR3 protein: CASSSRTSANEQFF. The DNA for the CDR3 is TGTGCCAGCAGCTCCAGGACTAGTGCCAATGAGCAGTTCTTC.

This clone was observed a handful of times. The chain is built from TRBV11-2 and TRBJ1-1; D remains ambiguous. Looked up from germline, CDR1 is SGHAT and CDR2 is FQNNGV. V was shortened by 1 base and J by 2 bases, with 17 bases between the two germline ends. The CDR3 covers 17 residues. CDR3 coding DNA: TGTGCCAGCAGCTTAGGAGGTAGCGGCCCAAATAACACTGAAGCTTTCTTT. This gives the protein CASSLGGSGPNNTEAFF.

CDR3 in amino acids: CACTPGQGNKTEAFF. The CDR3 bases are TGTGCCTGCACCCCCGGACAGGGAAATAAGACTGAAGCTTTCTTT. V and J are TRBV30 and TRBJ1-1, with 8 bases identical to TRBD1. CDR1 and CDR2 from the germline V gene are GTSNPN and SVGIG (reference sequence). CDR3 size: 15 residues. Trimming took 6 bases from V and 5 from J; bases not matched to a gene: 14. Full variable domain (missing parts from reference TRBV30 and TRBJ1-1): SQTIHQWPATLVQPVGSPLSLECTVEGTSNPNLYWYRQAAGRGLQLLFYSVGIGQISSEVPQNLSASRPQDRQFILSSKKLLLSDSGFYLCACTPGQGNKTEAFFGQGTRLTVV.

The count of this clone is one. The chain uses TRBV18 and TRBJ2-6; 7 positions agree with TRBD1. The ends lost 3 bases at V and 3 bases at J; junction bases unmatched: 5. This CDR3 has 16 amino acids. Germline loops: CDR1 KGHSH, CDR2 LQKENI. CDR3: CASSPDRELGANVLTF. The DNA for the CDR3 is TGTGCCAGCTCACCCGACAGGGAACTTGGGGCCAACGTCCTGACTTTC.

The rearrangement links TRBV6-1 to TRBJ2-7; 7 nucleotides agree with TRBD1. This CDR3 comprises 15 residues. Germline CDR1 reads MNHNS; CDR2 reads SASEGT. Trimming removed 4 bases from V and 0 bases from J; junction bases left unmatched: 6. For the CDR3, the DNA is TGTGCCAGCAGTGTGACAGGGTTGAGCTCCTACGAGCAGTACTTC. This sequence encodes CASSVTGLSSYEQYF.

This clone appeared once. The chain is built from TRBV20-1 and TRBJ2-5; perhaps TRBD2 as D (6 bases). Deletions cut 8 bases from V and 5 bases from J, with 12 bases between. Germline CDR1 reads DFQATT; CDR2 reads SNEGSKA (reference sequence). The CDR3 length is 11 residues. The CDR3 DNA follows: TGCAGTCCCTGGAGGGAGGAGACCCAGTACTTC. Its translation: CSPWREETQYF.

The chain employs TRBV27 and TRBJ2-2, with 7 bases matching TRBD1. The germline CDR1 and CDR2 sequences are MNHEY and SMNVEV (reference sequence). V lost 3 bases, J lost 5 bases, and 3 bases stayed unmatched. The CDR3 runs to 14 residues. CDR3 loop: CASSFSTGTGELFF. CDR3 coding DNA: TGTGCCAGCAGTTTTTCGACAGGGACCGGGGAGCTGTTTTTT.